The clone carrying this T cell receptor (beta chain) has ten or more counts. The antigen is unknown. TCRdb itself ran the RT-PCR reads through MiXCR, one entry per CDR3 protein. Counted here are approximately 530,000 distinct CDR3 sequences, roughly 13% occurring once; the ten biggest clones make up approximately 14%. The data belong to a study of response to subunit inactivated influenza vaccine. V lost 2 bases and J lost 5, with 9 bases in between. CDR1 is DFQATT and CDR2 is SNEGSKA in the germline V gene (reference sequence). The CDR3 consists of 12 residues. Regarding the study as a whole: Researchers suggested that each seasonal influenza vaccination recruits few new T cells.

The genes are TRBV20-1 and TRBJ2-5; D perhaps matches TRBD1 (5 bases). The receptor was isolated from a man aged 50-60 years who received an inactivated influenza vaccine. The sample consisted of PBMCs from blood, taken about 6 weeks after vaccination. The CDR3 protein is CSARFRAETQYF. The CDR3 coding sequence is TGCAGTGCTAGATTCAGGGCTGAGACCCAGTACTTC.